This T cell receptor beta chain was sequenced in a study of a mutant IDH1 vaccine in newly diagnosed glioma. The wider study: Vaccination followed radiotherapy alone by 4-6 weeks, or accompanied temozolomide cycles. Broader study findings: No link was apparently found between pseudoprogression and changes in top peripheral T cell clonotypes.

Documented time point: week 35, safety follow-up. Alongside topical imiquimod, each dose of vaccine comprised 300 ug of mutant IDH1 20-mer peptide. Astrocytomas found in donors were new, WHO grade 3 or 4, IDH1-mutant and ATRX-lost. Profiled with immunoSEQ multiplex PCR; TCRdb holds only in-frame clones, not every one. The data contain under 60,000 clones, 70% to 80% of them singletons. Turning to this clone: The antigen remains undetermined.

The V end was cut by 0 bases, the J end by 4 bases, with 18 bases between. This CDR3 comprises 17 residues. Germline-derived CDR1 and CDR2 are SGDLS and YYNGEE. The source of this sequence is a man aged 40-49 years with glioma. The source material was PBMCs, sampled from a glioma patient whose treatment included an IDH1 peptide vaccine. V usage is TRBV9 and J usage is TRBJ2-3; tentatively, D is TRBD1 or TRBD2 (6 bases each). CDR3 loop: CASSVGGAGSDPDTQYF. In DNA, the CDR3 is TGTGCCAGCAGCGTAGGGGGGGCAGGGAGCGACCCAGATACGCAGTATTTT.